Listed below are T cell receptor beta chains from one sample, sequenced in a study of blood T cell repertoires in COVID-19. Method: immunoSEQ multiplex PCR; TCRdb's copy keeps in-frame clones and lacks some. Of 130,000 to 150,000 clones listed, about four fifths are singletons. Material: peripheral blood. The origin of the receptors is a human donor in a cohort sampled during active COVID-19. Each CDR3 is given with its conserved first and last residue. Each record gives: J gene, V gene, clone size, D gene, CDR3 protein, CDR3 DNA. A D gene is named only where the DNA matches it firmly. Clone size is given for some rows only: seen once, a few or many times, or a class if the clone is expanded.

TRBJ1-2	TRBV28	NA	TRBD1	CASSSPGQGASGYTF	TGTGCCAGCAGTTCACCGGGACAGGGGGCGTCTGGCTACACCTTC
TRBJ2-5	TRBV18	NA	TRBD2	CASSPRGGQETQYF	TGTGCCAGCTCACCACGGGGAGGGCAAGAGACCCAGTACTTC
TRBJ2-3	TRBV19	NA	NA	CASSMRVGFRDTQYF	TGTGCCAGTAGTATGAGGGTGGGGTTCCGGGATACGCAGTATTTT
TRBJ2-1	TRBV10-3	NA	TRBD1	CAISDDRGLLYNEQFF	TGTGCCATCAGTGATGACAGGGGGCTTCTCTACAATGAGCAGTTCTTC
TRBJ1-5	TRBV11-3	NA	NA	CASSPGDHKYSNQPQHF	TGTGCCAGCAGCCCAGGGGACCATAAATATAGCAATCAGCCCCAGCATTTT
TRBJ1-6	TRBV27	few	TRBD1	CARRPDRRARALHF	TGTGCCAGACGCCCGGACAGGAGGGCTAGGGCCCTCCACTTT
TRBJ1-1	TRBV18	once	NA	CASSPARVENTEAFF	TGTGCCAGCTCACCTGCCAGGGTCGAGAACACTGAAGCTTTCTTT
TRBJ1-1	TRBV28	NA	TRBD1	CASSPGTGFTEAFF	TGTGCCAGCAGCCCCGGGACAGGGTTTACTGAAGCTTTCTTT
TRBJ2-7	TRBV7-2	NA	TRBD1	CASSFDDRASYEQYF	TGTGCCAGCAGCTTTGACGACAGGGCTTCCTACGAGCAGTACTTC
TRBJ1-4	TRBV25-1	NA	TRBD1	CASSDPGQGNEKLFF	TGTGCCAGCAGTGATCCGGGACAGGGGAATGAAAAACTGTTTTTT
TRBJ2-7	TRBV3-1/TRBV3-2	NA	NA	CASSRLGGREQYF	TGTGCCAGCAGCCGTCTAGGAGGCCGCGAGCAGTACTTC
TRBJ1-2	TRBV11-2	NA	TRBD1	CASSLRGLSYTF	TGTGCCAGCAGCTTAAGGGGGCTTAGCTACACCTTC
TRBJ1-5	TRBV4-2	NA	NA	CASSQEGQHSNQPQHF	TGTGCCAGCAGCCAAGAGGGGCAGCATAGCAATCAGCCCCAGCATTTT
TRBJ1-4	TRBV28	once	NA	CASAGTINEKLFF	TGTGCCAGCGCCGGGACAATTAATGAAAAACTGTTTTTT
TRBJ2-5	TRBV6-2/TRBV6-3	NA	TRBD2	CASSPPRGLAGVRGQETQYF	TGTGCCAGCAGTCCCCCACGGGGGCTAGCGGGAGTGAGGGGCCAAGAGACCCAGTACTTC
TRBJ2-5	TRBV11-1	NA	NA	CASSLRRAVEQETQYF	TGTGCCAGCAGCTTACGGAGGGCCGTAGAACAAGAGACCCAGTACTTC
TRBJ2-3	TRBV28	NA	NA	CASMELSTDTQYF	TGTGCCAGCATGGAGTTGAGCACAGATACGCAGTATTTT
TRBJ2-7	TRBV20-1	NA	NA	CSASNGSPYEQYF	TGCAGTGCTAGTAACGGGAGTCCATACGAGCAGTACTTC
TRBJ1-2	TRBV15	NA	TRBD1	CATSRTGTGNYGYTF	TGTGCCACCAGCAGAACCGGGACAGGGAACTATGGCTACACCTTC
TRBJ1-4	TRBV4-3	once	NA	CASSQGLRNEKLFF	TGCGCCAGCAGCCAAGGCCTCAGAAATGAAAAACTGTTTTTT
TRBJ2-1	TRBV2	NA	TRBD2	CASSGGLAYYNEQFF	TGTGCCAGCAGTGGGGGACTAGCTTACTACAATGAGCAGTTCTTC
TRBJ2-7	TRBV28	NA	TRBD2	CASSLYPPPSGPYEQYF	TGTGCCAGCAGTTTATACCCCCCCCCTAGCGGGCCGTACGAGCAGTACTTC
TRBJ1-5	TRBV7-2	NA	NA	CASSPGLPSNQPQHF	TGTGCCAGCAGCCCGGGACTCCCTAGCAATCAGCCCCAGCATTTT
TRBJ1-1	TRBV6-6	NA	TRBD1	CASTRGQGSAEAFF	TGTGCCAGCACCCGGGGACAGGGGAGCGCTGAAGCTTTCTTT
TRBJ1-1	TRBV5-4	NA	NA	CASSRGRGTTEAFF	TGTGCCAGCAGCAGAGGACGGGGGACCACTGAAGCTTTCTTT
TRBJ2-4	TRBV4-1	few	NA	CASSQAEGGWNIQYF	TGCGCCAGCAGCCAAGCCGAAGGGGGTTGGAACATTCAGTACTTC
TRBJ1-6	TRBV7-8	NA	TRBD1	CASSFLGQGSSPLHF	TGTGCCAGCAGCTTTTTGGGACAGGGATCGTCACCCCTCCACTTT
TRBJ2-7	TRBV18	NA	TRBD2	CASSPSGRHSYEQYF	TGTGCCAGCTCTCCGTCCGGGAGGCACTCCTACGAGCAGTACTTC
TRBJ2-7	TRBV5-1	few	TRBD2	CASSGAGLATPGSYEQYF	TGCGCCAGCAGCGGGGCGGGACTAGCGACACCTGGCTCCTACGAGCAGTACTTC
TRBJ1-2	TRBV28	NA	TRBD1	CASRRTGSAYGYTF	TGTGCCAGCAGGAGGACAGGGTCGGCTTATGGCTACACCTTC
TRBJ2-7	TRBV7-9	NA	TRBD2	CASSSGLAGVRSYEQYF	TGTGCCAGCAGCTCGGGACTAGCGGGAGTCCGCTCCTACGAGCAGTACTTC
TRBJ2-7	TRBV10-2	NA	TRBD2	CASSPGGGWRYEQYF	TGCGCCAGCAGCCCGGGGGGGGGTTGGAGATACGAGCAGTACTTC
TRBJ2-1	TRBV12-3/TRBV12-4	NA	NA	CASRATDNEQFF	TGTGCCAGCAGAGCGACAGACAATGAGCAGTTCTTC
TRBJ2-7	TRBV5-6	NA	TRBD2	CASSVPGLGFEQYF	TGTGCCAGCAGCGTACCGGGACTAGGGTTTGAGCAGTACTTC
TRBJ2-7	TRBV4-1	many	NA	CASSHGGASYEQYF	TGCGCCAGCAGCCACGGAGGCGCCTCCTACGAGCAGTACTTC
TRBJ2-5	TRBV24-1	NA	NA	CATSAPYGDLQETQYF	TGTGCCACCAGTGCCCCCTACGGGGACTTACAAGAGACCCAGTACTTC
TRBJ2-7	TRBV7-2	NA	NA	CASSRSTVYEQYF	TGTGCCAGCAGCCGATCTACCGTCTACGAGCAGTACTTC
TRBJ1-2	TRBV28	few	NA	CASSFNDRIYGYTF	TGTGCCAGCAGTTTTAATGACAGGATCTATGGCTACACCTTC
TRBJ2-1	TRBV4-3	NA	TRBD2	CASSHSPATSGSRNEQFF	TGCGCCAGCAGCCACAGCCCTGCTACTAGCGGGAGCAGGAATGAGCAGTTCTTC
TRBJ1-3	TRBV4-2	NA	TRBD1	CASSQGQAGNTIYF	TGTGCCAGCAGCCAGGGACAGGCTGGAAACACCATATATTTT
TRBJ1-1	TRBV6-2/TRBV6-3	NA	NA	CASSYGGVNTEAFF	TGTGCCAGCAGTTACGGAGGGGTGAACACTGAAGCTTTCTTT
TRBJ1-4	TRBV27	NA	TRBD1	CASSLGQGPEKLFF	TGTGCCAGCAGTTTGGGACAGGGGCCTGAAAAACTGTTTTTT
TRBJ2-7	TRBV29-1	few	NA	CSVEKSSYEQYF	TGCAGCGTTGAAAAGAGCTCCTACGAGCAGTACTTC
TRBJ1-1	TRBV2	once	NA	CASSLRWGAFF	TGTGCCAGCAGCCTGAGGTGGGGCGCTTTCTTT
TRBJ1-3	TRBV10-2	few	NA	CASLSSGNTIYF	TGCGCCAGCCTGTCCTCTGGAAACACCATATATTTT
TRBJ1-1	TRBV7-3	NA	NA	CASSANPVGVDSEAFF	TGTGCCAGCAGCGCCAACCCGGTGGGTGTAGACTCTGAAGCTTTCTTT
TRBJ2-7	TRBV20-1	many	NA	CSASIGTLRYEQYF	TGCAGTGCTAGTATTGGGACATTGAGATACGAGCAGTACTTC
TRBJ2-5	TRBV5-1	NA	TRBD2	CASSRTSLGLETQYF	TGCGCCAGCAGTAGGACTAGCCTCGGTCTGGAGACCCAGTACTTC
TRBJ1-4	TRBV28	NA	NA	CASSLAGVRYEKLFF	TGTGCCAGCAGTTTAGCAGGGGTTCGCTACGAAAAACTGTTTTTT
TRBJ1-2	TRBV28	NA	NA	CASSAPGEGGGYTF	TGTGCCAGCAGTGCCCCCGGGGAGGGTGGAGGCTACACCTTC
TRBJ2-7	TRBV28	NA	NA	CASQDPRGGSYEQYF	TGTGCCAGTCAGGACCCGCGCGGAGGCTCCTACGAGCAGTACTTC
TRBJ2-1	TRBV9	NA	NA	CASSVGTVYNEQFF	TGTGCCAGCAGCGTAGGAACAGTATACAATGAGCAGTTCTTC
TRBJ2-7	TRBV5-1	NA	NA	CASSSRRGGSYEQYF	TGCGCCAGCAGCTCCAGAAGGGGGGGTTCCTACGAGCAGTACTTC
TRBJ2-3	TRBV9	NA	TRBD2	CASSSLAGLNTDTQYF	TGTGCCAGCAGCTCATTAGCGGGCTTAAACACAGATACGCAGTATTTT
TRBJ2-6	TRBV18	NA	TRBD1	CASSPPGQGASGANVLTF	TGTGCCAGCTCACCTCCGGGACAGGGGGCATCTGGGGCCAACGTCCTGACTTTC
TRBJ2-3	TRBV27	NA	TRBD2	CASSWGSGRAGTDTQYF	TGTGCCAGCAGTTGGGGTAGCGGGAGGGCCGGCACAGATACGCAGTATTTT
TRBJ2-7	TRBV20-1	NA	NA	CSASIVFSEQYF	TGCAGTGCTAGTATAGTCTTCTCCGAGCAGTACTTC